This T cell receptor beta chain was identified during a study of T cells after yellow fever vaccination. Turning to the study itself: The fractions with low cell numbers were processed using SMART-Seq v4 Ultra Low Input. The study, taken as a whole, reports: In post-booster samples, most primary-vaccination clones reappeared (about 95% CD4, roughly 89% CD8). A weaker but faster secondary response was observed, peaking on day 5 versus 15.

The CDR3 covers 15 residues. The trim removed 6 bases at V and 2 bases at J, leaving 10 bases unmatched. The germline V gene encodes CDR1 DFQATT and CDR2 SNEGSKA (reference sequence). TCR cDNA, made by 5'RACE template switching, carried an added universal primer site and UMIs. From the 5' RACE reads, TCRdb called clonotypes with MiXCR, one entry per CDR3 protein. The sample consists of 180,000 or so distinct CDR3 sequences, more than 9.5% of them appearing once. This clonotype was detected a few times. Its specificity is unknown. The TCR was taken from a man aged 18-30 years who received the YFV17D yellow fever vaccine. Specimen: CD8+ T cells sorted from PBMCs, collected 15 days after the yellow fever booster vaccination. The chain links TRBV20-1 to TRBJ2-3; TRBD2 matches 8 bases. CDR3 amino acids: CSAYLASGHTDTQYF. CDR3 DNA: TGCAGTGCCTACCTGGCTAGCGGGCACACAGATACGCAGTATTTT.